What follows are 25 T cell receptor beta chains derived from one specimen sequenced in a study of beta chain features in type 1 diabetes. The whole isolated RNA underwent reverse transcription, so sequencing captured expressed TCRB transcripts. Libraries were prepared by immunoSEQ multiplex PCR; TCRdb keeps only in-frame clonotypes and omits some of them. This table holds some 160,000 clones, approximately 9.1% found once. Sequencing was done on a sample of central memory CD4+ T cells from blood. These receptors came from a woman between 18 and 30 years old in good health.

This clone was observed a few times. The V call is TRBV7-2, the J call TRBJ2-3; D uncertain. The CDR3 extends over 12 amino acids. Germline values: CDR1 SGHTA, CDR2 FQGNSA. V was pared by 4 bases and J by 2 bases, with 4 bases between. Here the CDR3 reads CASSSNTDTQYF. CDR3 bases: TGTGCCAGCAGCTCAAACACAGATACGCAGTATTTT.

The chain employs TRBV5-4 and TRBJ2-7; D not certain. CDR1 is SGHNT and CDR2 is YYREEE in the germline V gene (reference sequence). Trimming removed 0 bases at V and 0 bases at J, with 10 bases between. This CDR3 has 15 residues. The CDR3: CASSLGQASSYEQYF. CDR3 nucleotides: TGTGCCAGCAGCTTGGGGCAGGCGAGCTCCTACGAGCAGTACTTC.

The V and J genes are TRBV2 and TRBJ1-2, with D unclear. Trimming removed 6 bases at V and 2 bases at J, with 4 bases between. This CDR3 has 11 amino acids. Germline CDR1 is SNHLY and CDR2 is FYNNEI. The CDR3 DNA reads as TGTGCCAGCAGGGAGAACTATGGCTACACCTTC. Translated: CASRENYGYTF.

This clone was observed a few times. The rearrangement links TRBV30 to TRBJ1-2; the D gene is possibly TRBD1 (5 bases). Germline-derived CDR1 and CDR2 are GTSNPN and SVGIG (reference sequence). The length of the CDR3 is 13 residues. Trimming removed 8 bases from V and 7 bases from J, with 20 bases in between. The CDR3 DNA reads TGTGCCGTGGAGGTCGGAGGGAGGGGTGGCTACACCTTC. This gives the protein CAVEVGGRGGYTF.

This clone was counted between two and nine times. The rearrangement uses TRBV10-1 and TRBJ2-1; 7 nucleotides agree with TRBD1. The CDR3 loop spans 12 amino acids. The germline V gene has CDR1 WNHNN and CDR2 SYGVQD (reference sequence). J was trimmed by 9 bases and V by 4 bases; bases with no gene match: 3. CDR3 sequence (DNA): TGCGCCAGCAGTGGACAGGGCAGTGAGCAGTTCTTC. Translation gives CASSGQGSEQFF.

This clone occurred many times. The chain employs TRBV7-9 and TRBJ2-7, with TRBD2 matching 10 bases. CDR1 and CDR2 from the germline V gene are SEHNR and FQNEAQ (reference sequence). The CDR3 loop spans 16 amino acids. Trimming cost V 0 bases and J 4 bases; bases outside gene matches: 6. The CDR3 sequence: CASSLAASGRGYEQYF. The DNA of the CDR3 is TGTGCCAGCAGCTTAGCGGCTAGCGGGAGAGGGTACGAGCAGTACTTC.

The CDR3 region has the DNA TGTGCCAGTAGTAAAGGGAGGGGACAGGACTATGGCTACACCTTC. Translating it yields CASSKGRGQDYGYTF. The genes are TRBV19 and TRBJ1-2; 8 bases align to TRBD1. Trimming at V came to 4 bases and at J to 3 bases, leaving 7 bases not matched to a gene. Germline CDR1 is LNHDA and CDR2 is SQIVND (reference sequence). The CDR3 spans 15 residues.

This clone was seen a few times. The CDR3 region is CASSNRGRFDEQFF. The CDR3 nucleotides are TGTGCCAGCAGTAACAGGGGGCGCTTCGATGAGCAGTTCTTC. V gene TRBV6-6 combines with J gene TRBJ2-1; 9 nucleotides agree with TRBD1. After removal of 5 bases from V and 8 bases from J, the junction contained 7 bases not matched to a gene. Germline-derived CDR1 and CDR2 are MNHNY and SVGAGI (reference sequence). The CDR3 is 14 amino acids.

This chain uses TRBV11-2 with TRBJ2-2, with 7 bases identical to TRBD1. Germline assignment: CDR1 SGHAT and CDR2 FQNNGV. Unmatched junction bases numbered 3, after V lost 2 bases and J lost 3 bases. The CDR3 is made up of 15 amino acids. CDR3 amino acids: CASSLRQGDTGELFF. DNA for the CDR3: TGTGCCAGCAGCTTAAGGCAGGGGGACACCGGGGAGCTGTTTTTT.

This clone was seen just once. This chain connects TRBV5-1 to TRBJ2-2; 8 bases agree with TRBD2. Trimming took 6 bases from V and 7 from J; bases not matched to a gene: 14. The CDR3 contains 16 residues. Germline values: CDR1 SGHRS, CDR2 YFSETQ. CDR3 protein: CASTPGGVAGFGELFF. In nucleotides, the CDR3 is TGCGCCAGCACCCCCGGAGGGGTAGCGGGGTTCGGGGAGCTGTTTTTT.

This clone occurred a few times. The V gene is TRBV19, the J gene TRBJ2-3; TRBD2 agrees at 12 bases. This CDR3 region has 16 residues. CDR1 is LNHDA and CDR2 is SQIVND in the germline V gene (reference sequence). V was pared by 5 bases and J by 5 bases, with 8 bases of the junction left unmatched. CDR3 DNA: TGTGCCAGTAGTGGCCGACTAGCGGGGGAAGGAGATACGCAGTATTTT. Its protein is CASSGRLAGEGDTQYF.

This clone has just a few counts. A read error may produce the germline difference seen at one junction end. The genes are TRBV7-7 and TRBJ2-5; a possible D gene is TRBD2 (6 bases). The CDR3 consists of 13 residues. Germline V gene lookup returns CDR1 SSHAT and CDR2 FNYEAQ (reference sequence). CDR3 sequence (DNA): TGTGCTAGCAGCCGGAGGGGCCAAGAGACCCAGTACTTC. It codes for CASSRRGQETQYF.

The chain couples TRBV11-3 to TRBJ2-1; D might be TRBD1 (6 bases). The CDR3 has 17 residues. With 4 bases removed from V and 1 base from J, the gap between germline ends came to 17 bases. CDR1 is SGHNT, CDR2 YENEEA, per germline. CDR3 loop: CASSSYYTTGSYNEQFF. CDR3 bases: TGTGCCAGCAGCTCCTATTATACTACAGGGTCCTACAATGAGCAGTTCTTC.

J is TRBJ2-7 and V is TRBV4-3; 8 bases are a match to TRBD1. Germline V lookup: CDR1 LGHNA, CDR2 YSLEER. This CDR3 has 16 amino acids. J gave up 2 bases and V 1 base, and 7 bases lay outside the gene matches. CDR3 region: CASSQGSGTGAYEQYF. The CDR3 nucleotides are TGCGCCAGCAGCCAAGGGTCCGGGACAGGAGCCTACGAGCAGTACTTC.

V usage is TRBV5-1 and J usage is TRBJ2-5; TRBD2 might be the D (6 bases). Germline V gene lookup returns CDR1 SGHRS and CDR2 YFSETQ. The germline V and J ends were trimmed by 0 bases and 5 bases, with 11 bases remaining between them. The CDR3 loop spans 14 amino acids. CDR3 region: CASSLELATETQYF. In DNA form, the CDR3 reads TGCGCCAGCAGCTTGGAACTAGCAACGGAGACCCAGTACTTC. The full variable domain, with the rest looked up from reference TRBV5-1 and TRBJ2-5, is KAGVTQTPRYLIKTRGQQVTLSCSPISGHRSVSWYQQTPGQGLQFLFEYFSETQRNKGNFPGRFSGRQFSNSRSEMNVSTLELGDSALYLCASSLELATETQYFGPGTRLLVL.

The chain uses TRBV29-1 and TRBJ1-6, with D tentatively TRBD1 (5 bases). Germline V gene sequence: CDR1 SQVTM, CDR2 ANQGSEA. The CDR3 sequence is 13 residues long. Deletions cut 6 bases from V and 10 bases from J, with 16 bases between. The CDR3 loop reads CSVTTGVGSPLHF. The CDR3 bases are TGCAGCGTGACCACAGGAGTCGGGTCACCCCTCCACTTT. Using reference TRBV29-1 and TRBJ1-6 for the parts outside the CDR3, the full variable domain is SAVISQKPSRDICQRGTSLTIQCQVDSQVTMMFWYRQQPGQSLTLIATANQGSEATYESGFVIDKFPISRPNLTFSTLTVSNMSPEDSSIYLCSVTTGVGSPLHFGNGTRLTVT.

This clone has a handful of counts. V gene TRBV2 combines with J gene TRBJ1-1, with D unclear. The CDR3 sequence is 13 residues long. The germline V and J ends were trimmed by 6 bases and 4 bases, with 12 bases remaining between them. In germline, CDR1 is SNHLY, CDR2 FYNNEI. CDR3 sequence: CASRAEVGTEAFF. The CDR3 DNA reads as TGTGCCAGCAGGGCGGAGGTGGGCACTGAAGCTTTCTTT.

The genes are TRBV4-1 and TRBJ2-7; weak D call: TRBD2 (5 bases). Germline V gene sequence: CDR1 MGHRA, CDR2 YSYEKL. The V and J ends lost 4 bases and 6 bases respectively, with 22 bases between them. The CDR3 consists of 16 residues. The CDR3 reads CASSPPRVRGMGEQYF. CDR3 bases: TGCGCCAGCAGCCCCCCAAGGGTCAGAGGGATGGGCGAGCAGTACTTC.

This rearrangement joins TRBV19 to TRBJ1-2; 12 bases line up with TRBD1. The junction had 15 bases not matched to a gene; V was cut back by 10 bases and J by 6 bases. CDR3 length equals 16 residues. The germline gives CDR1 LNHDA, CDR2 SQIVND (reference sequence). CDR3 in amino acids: CATRGTGGPIKDGYTF. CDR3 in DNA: TGTGCCACGAGGGGGACAGGGGGCCCCATAAAGGATGGCTACACCTTC.

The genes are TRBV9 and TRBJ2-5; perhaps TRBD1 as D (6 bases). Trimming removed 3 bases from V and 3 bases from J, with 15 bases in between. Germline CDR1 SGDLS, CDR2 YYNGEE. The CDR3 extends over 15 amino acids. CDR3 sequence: CASSARRGSKETQYF. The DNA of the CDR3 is TGTGCCAGCAGCGCCCGCAGGGGATCTAAAGAGACCCAGTACTTC.

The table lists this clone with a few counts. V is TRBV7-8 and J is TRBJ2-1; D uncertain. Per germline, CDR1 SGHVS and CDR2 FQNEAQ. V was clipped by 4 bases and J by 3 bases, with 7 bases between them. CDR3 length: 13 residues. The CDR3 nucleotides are TGTGCCAGCAGCTCCGGTGGCTACAATGAGCAGTTCTTC. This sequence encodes CASSSGGYNEQFF.

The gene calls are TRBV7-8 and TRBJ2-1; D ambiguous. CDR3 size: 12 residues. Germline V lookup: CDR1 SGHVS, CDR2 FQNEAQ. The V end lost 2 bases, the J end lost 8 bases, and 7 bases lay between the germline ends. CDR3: CASSLQAYEQFF. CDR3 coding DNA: TGTGCCAGCAGCTTACAAGCATATGAGCAGTTCTTC.

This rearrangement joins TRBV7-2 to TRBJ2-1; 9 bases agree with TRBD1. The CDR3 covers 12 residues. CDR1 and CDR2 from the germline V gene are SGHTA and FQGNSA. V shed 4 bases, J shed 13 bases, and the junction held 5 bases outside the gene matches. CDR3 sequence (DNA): TGTGCCAGCAGCTCAGACAGGGGGGTCCAGTTCTTC. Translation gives CASSSDRGVQFF.

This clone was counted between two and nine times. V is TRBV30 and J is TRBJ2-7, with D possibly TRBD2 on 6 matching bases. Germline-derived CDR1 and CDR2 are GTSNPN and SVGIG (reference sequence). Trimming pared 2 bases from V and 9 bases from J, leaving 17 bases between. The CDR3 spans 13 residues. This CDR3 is CAWSRGTQLGQYF. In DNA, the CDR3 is TGTGCCTGGAGTCGCGGGACTCAACTGGGGCAGTACTTC.

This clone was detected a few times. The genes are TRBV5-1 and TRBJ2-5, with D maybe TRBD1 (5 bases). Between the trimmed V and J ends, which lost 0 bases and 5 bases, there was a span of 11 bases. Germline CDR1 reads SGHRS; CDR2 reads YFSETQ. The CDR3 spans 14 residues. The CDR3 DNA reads TGCGCCAGCAGCTTGGGTAGGGGTTCGGAGACCCAGTACTTC. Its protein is CASSLGRGSETQYF.